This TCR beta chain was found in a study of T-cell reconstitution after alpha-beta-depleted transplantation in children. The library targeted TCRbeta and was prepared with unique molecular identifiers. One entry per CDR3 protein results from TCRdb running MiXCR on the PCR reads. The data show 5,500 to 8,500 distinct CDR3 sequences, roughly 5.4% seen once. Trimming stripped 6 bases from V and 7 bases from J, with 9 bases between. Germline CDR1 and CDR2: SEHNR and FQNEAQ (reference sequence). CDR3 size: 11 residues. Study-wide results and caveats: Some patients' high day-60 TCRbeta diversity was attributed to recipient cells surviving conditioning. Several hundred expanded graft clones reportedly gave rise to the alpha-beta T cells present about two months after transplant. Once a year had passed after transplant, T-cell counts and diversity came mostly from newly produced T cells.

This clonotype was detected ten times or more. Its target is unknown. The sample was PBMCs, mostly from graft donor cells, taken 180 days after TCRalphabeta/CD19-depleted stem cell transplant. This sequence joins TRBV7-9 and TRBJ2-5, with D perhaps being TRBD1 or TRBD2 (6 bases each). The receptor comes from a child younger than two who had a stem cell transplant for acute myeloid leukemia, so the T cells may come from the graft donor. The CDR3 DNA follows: TGTGCCAGCAGTGAGGGGGGGACCCAGTACTTC. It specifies CASSEGGTQYF.